The source of this T cell receptor beta chain is a study of early T cells in non-severe SARS-CoV-2 infection. Germline assignment: CDR1 SGHTA and CDR2 FQGTGA. Between the trimmed V and J ends, which lost 0 bases and 7 bases, there was a span of 4 bases. This CDR3 is 12 amino acids long. This clonotype was seen ten or more times. TCRdb ran MiXCR on the 5' RACE reads and lists one entry per CDR3 protein. Of fewer than 55,000 distinct CDR3 sequences in the sample, 9.5% to 11% were seen once. The V and J genes are TRBV7-3 and TRBJ2-1; D gene unclear. The specimen sequenced was whole blood. The clonotype comes from an adult who was a healthcare worker with PCR-confirmed SARS-CoV-2 infection or an uninfected control (not recorded which). The DNA for the CDR3 is TGTGCCAGCAGCTTAACGGGAAATGAGCAGTTCTTC. Its translation: CASSLTGNEQFF. The whole variable domain, filled in from reference TRBV7-3 and TRBJ2-1, reads GAGVSQTPSNKVTEKGKYVELRCDPISGHTALYWYRQSLGQGPEFLIYFQGTGAADDSGLPNDRFFAVRPEGSVSTLKIQRTERGDSAVYLCASSLTGNEQFFGPGTRLTVL.